The T cell receptor (beta chain) described here comes from a study of blood T cell repertoires in COVID-19. Study summary: PBMCs, B-cell-depleted T cells, or T cells were the source of the cDNA or gDNA that made up the material.

This clone was detected only once. Per the germline V gene, CDR1 is SNHLY and CDR2 is FYNNEI. The CDR3 runs 14 residues. Trimming removed 6 bases from V and 1 base from J, with 11 bases in between. The Seattle site enrolled patients during active infection and followed them longitudinally. The assay was immunoSEQ multiplex PCR, and TCRdb's table has in-frame clones only and misses some. The table has about 160,000 clones, about 85% seen once. The source of this sequence is a man at least 80 years old with COVID-19, enrolled during active disease. Input material: peripheral blood. The V gene is TRBV2, the J gene TRBJ2-3; possible D gene TRBD1, 6 bases. CDR3 residues: CASRQQGGTDTQYF. DNA for the CDR3: TGTGCCAGCAGACAACAGGGAGGCACAGATACGCAGTATTTT.